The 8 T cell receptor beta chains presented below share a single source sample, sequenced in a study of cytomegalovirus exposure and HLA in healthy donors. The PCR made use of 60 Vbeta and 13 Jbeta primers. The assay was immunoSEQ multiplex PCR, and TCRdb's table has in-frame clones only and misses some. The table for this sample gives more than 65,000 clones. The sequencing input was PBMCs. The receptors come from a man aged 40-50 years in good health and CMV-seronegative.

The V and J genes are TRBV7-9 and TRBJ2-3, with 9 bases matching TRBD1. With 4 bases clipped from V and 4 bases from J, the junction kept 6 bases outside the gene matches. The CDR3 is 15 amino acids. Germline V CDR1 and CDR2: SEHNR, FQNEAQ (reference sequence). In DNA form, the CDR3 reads TGTGCCAGCAGCTCTTGGGACAGGGAGTCAGATACGCAGTATTTT. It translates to CASSSWDRESDTQYF.

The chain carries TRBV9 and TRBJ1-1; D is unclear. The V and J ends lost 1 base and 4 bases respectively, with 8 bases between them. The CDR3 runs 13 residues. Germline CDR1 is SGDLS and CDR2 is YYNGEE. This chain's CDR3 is CASSVRSGTEAFF. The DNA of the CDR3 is TGTGCCAGCAGCGTACGATCGGGCACTGAAGCTTTCTTT.

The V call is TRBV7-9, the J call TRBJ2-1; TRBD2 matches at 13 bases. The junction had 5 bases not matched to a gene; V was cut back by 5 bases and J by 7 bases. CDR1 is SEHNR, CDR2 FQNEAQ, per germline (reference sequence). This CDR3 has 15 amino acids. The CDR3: CASSKLAGGPNEQFF. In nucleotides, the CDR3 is TGTGCCAGCAGCAAACTAGCGGGGGGGCCAAATGAGCAGTTCTTC.

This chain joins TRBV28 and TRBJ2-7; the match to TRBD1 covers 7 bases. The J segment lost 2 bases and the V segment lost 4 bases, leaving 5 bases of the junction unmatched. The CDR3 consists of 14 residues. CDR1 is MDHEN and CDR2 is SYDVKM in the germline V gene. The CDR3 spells CASSSGQYAYEQYF. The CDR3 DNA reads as TGTGCCAGCAGTTCGGGACAGTATGCCTACGAGCAGTACTTC.

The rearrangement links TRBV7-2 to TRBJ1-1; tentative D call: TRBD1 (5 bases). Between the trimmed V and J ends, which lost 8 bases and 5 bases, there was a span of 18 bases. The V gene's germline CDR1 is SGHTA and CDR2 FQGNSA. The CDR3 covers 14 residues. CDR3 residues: CASVGGGSSTEAFF. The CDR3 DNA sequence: TGTGCCAGCGTCGGCGGGGGTAGTAGTACTGAAGCTTTCTTT.

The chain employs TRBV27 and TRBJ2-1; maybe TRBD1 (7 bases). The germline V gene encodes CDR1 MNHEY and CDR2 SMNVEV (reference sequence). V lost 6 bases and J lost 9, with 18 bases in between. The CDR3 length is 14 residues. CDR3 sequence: CASRAGGLWGEQFF. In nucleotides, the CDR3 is TGTGCCAGCAGGGCAGGGGGACTGTGGGGTGAGCAGTTCTTC.

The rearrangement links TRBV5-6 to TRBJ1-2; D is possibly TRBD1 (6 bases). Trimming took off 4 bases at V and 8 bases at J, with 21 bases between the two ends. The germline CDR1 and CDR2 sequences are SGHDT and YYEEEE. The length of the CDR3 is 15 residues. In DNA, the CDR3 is TGTGCCAGCAGCATGGGGGCCAGGGGAGCCATCGGCTACACCTTC. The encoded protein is CASSMGARGAIGYTF.

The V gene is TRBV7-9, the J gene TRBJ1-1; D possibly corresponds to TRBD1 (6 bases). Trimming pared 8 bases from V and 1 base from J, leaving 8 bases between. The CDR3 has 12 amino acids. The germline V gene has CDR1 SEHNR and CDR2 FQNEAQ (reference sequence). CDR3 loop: CASWTENTEAFF. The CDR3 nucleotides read TGTGCCAGCTGGACAGAGAACACTGAAGCTTTCTTT.